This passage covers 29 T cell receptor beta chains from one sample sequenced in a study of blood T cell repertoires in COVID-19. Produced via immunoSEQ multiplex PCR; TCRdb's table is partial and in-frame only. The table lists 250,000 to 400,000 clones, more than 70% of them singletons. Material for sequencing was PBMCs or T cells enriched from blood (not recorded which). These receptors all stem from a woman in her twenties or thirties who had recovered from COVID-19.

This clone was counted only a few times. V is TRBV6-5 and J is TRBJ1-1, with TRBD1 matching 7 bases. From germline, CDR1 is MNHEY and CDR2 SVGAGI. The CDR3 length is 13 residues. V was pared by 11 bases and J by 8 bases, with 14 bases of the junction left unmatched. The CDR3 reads CAGASQTGTEAFF. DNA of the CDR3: TGTGCCGGGGCATCGCAGACAGGGACCGAAGCTTTCTTT.

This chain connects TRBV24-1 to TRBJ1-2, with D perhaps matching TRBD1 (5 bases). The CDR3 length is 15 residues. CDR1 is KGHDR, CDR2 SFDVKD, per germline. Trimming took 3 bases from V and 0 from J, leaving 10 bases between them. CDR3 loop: CATSDTTEANYGYTF. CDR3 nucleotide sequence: TGTGCCACCAGTGATACGACAGAGGCTAACTATGGCTACACCTTC.

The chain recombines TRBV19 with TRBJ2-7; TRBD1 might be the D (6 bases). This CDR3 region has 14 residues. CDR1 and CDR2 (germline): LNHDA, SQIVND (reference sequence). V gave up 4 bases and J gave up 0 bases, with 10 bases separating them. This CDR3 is CASSTRQDSYEQYF. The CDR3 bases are TGTGCCAGTAGTACCCGACAGGACTCCTACGAGCAGTACTTC.

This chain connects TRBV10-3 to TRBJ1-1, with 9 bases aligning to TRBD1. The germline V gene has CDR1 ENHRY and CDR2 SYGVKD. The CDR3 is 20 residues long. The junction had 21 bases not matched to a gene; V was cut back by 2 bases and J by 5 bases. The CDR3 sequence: CAISEIFDGTGLSGETEAFF. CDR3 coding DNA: TGTGCCATCAGTGAGATATTTGACGGGACAGGGTTATCAGGTGAGACTGAAGCTTTCTTT.

CDR3 amino acids: CASSLDSHGYTF. DNA for the CDR3: TGTGCCAGCAGCTTGGACAGCCATGGCTACACCTTC. The chain uses TRBV5-4 and TRBJ1-2; D uncertain. Between the trimmed V and J ends, which lost 0 bases and 6 bases, there was a span of 6 bases. The germline V gene encodes CDR1 SGHNT and CDR2 YYREEE (reference sequence). This CDR3 is built from 12 residues. The full variable domain, its missing parts supplied by reference TRBV5-4 and TRBJ1-2, is ETGVTQSPTHLIKTRGQQVTLRCSSQSGHNTVSWYQQALGQGPQFIFQYYREEENGRGNFPPRFSGLQFPNYSSELNVNALELDDSALYLCASSLDSHGYTFGSGTRLTVV.

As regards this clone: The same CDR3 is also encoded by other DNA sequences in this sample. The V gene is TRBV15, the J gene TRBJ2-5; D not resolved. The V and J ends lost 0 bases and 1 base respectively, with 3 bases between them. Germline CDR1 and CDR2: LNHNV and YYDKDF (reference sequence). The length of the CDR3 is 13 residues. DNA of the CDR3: TGTGCCACCAGCAGAGATCTCCAAGAGACCCAGTACTTC. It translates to CATSRDLQETQYF.

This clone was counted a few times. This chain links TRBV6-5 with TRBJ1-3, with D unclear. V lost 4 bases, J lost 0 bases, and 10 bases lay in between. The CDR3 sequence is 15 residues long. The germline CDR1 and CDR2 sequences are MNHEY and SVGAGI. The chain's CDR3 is CASSSPGGSGNTIYF. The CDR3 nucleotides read TGTGCCAGCAGTTCGCCAGGAGGCTCTGGAAACACCATATATTTT.

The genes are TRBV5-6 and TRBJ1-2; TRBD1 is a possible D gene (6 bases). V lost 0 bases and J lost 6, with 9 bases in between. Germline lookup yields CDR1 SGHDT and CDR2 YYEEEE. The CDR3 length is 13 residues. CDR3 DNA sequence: TGTGCCAGCAGCTTGGCAGGGGCGGATGGCTACACCTTC. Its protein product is CASSLAGADGYTF. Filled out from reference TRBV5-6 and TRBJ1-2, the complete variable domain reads DAGVTQSPTHLIKTRGQQVTLRCSPKSGHDTVSWYQQALGQGPQFIFQYYEEEERQRGNFPDRFSGHQFPNYSSELNVNALLLGDSALYLCASSLAGADGYTFGSGTRLTVV.

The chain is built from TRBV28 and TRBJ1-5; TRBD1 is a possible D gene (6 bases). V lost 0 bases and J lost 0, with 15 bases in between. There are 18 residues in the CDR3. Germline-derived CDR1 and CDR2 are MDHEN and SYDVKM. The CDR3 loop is CASSLWDSQSYSNQPQHF. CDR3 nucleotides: TGTGCCAGCAGTTTATGGGACAGTCAGTCTTATAGCAATCAGCCCCAGCATTTT.

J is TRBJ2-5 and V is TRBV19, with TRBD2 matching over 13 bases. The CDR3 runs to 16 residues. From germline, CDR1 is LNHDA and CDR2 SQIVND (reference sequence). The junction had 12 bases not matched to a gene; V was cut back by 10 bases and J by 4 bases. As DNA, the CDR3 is TGTGCCACCAGTAGGACTAGCGGGGGTCGGGGAGAGACCCAGTACTTC. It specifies CATSRTSGGRGETQYF. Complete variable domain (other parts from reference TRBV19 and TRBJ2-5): DGGITQSPKYLFRKEGQNVTLSCEQNLNHDAMYWYRQDPGQGLRLIYYSQIVNDFQKGDIAEGYSVSREKKESFPLTVTSAQKNPTAFYLCATSRTSGGRGETQYFGPGTRLLVL.

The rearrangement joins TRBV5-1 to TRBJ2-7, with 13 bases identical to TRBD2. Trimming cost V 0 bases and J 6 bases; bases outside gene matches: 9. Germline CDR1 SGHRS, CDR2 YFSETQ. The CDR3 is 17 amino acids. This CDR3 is CASSLGTSGGPLGEQYF. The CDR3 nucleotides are TGCGCCAGCAGCTTGGGGACTAGCGGGGGCCCTTTAGGCGAGCAGTACTTC.

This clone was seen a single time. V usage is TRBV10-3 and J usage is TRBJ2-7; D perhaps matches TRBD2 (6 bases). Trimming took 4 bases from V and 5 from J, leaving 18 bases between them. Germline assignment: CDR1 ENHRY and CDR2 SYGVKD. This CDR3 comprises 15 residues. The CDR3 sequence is CAISGRRDPWNEQYF. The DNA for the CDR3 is TGTGCCATCAGTGGCCGGCGGGACCCCTGGAACGAGCAGTACTTC.

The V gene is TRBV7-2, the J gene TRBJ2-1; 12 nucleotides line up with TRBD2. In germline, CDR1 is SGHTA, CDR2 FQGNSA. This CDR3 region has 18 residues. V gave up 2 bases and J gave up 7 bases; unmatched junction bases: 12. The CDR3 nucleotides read TGTGCCAGCAGCTTAAATGCGCTAGCGGGGGGGCCGGGGAATGAGCAGTTCTTC. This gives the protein CASSLNALAGGPGNEQFF.

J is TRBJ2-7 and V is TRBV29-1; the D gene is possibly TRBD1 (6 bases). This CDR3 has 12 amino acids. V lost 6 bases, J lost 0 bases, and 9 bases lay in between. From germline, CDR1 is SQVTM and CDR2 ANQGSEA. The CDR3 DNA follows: TGCAGCGTCCGGGACATCTCCTACGAGCAGTACTTC. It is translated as CSVRDISYEQYF.

The CDR3 is CSVAGGQETQYF. In DNA form, the CDR3 reads TGCAGCGTAGCGGGGGGGCAAGAGACCCAGTACTTC. The rearrangement uses TRBV29-1 and TRBJ2-5, with 10 bases lining up with TRBD2. The ends lost 6 bases at V and 2 bases at J; junction bases unmatched: 0. CDR3 length: 12 residues. CDR1 is SQVTM and CDR2 is ANQGSEA in the germline V gene.

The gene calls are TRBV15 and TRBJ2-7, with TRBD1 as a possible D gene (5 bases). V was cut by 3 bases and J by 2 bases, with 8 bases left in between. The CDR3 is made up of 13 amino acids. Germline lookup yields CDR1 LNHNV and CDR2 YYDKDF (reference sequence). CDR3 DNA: TGTGCCACCAGCAGGGACACAACCTACGAGCAGTACTTC. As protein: CATSRDTTYEQYF.

The CDR3 here is CASSPRRGNTEAFF. CDR3 sequence (DNA): TGTGCCAGCAGTCCGCGTAGGGGGAACACTGAAGCTTTCTTT. The rearrangement links TRBV6-5 to TRBJ1-1; maybe TRBD1 (5 bases). The CDR3 is 14 amino acids. CDR1 and CDR2 (germline): MNHEY, SVGAGI. V was cut by 5 bases and J by 1 base, with 11 bases left in between.

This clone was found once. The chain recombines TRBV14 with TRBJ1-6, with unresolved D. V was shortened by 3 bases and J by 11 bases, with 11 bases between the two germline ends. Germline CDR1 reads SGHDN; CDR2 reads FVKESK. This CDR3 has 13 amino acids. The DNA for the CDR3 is TGTGCCAGCAGCCATGGCGGAGCAACACCCCTCCACTTT. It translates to CASSHGGATPLHF.

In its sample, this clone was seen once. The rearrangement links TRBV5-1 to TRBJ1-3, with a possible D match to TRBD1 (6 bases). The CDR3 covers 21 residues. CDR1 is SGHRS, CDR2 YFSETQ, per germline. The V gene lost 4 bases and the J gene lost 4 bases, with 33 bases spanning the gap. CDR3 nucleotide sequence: TGCGCCAGCAGCCCGCTGCCACTTACTTTCTCAGGGGAGTCGGACGGAAACACCATATATTTT. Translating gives CASSPLPLTFSGESDGNTIYF.

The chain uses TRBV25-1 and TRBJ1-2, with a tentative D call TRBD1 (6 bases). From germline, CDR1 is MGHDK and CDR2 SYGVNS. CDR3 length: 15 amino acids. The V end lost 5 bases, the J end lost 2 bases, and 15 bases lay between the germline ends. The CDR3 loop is CASSPIRGGNYGYTF. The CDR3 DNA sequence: TGTGCCAGCAGTCCAATTCGGGGGGGCAACTATGGCTACACCTTC.

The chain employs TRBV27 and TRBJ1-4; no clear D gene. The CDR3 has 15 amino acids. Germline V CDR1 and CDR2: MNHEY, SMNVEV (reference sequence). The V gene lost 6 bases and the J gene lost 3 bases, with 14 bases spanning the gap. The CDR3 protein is CASRTSAGANEKLFF. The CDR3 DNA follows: TGTGCCAGCAGGACGAGCGCCGGGGCTAATGAAAAACTGTTTTTT. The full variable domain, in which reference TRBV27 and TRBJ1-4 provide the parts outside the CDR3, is EAQVTQNPRYLITVTGKKLTVTCSQNMNHEYMSWYRQDPGLGLRQIYYSMNVEVTDKGDVPEGYKVSRKEKRNFPLILESPSPNQTSLYFCASRTSAGANEKLFFGSGTQLSVL.

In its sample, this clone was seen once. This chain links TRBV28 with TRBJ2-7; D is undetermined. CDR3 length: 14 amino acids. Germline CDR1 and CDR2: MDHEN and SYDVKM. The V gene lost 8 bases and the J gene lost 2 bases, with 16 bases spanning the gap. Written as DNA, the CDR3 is TGTGCCAGCCTCCGGAACGGCGCGGCCTACGAGCAGTACTTC. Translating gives CASLRNGAAYEQYF.

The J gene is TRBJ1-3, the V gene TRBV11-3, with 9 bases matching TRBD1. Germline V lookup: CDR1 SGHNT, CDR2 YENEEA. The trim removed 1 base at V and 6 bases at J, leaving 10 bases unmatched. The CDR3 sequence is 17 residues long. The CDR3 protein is CASSLVGIGTGQNTIYF. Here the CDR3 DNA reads TGTGCCAGCAGCTTAGTTGGTATCGGGACAGGGCAAAACACCATATATTTT.

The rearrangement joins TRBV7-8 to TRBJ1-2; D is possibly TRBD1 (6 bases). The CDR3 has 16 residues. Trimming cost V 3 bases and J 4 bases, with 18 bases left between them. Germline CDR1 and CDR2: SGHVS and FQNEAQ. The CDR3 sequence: CASSFGHDRTLYGYTF. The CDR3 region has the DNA TGTGCCAGCAGCTTCGGTCACGACAGGACTCTCTATGGCTACACCTTC.

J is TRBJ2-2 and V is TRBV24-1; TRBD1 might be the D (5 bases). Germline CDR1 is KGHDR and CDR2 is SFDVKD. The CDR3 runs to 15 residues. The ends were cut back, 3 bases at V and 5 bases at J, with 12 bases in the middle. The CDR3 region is CATSDRGRATGELFF. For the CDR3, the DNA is TGTGCCACCAGTGATAGGGGCAGGGCGACCGGGGAGCTGTTTTTT.

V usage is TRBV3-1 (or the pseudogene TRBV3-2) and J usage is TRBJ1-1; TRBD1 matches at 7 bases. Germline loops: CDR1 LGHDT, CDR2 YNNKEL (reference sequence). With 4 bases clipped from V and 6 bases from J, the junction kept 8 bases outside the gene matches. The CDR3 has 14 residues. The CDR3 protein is CASSRGTASPEAFF. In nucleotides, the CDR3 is TGTGCCAGCAGCCGCGGGACAGCGTCCCCTGAAGCTTTCTTT.

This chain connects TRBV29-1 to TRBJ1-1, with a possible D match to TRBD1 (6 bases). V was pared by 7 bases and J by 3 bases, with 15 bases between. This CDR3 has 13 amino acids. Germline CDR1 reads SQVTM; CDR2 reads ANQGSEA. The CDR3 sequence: CSGTAGAHTEAFF. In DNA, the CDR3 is TGCAGCGGCACAGCAGGGGCACACACTGAAGCTTTCTTT.

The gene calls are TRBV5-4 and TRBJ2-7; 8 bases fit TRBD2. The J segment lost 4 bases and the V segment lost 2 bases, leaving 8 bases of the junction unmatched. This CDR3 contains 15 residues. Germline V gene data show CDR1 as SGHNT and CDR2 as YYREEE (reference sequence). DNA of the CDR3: TGTGCCAGCAGCTTCGGGGTAGCGGGGATTTACGAGCAGTACTTC. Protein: CASSFGVAGIYEQYF.

The CDR3 DNA reads TGTGCCAGCAGCCCGAGACAGGGGGCGCACGGCGGCTACACCTTC. Protein product: CASSPRQGAHGGYTF. V usage is TRBV9 and J usage is TRBJ1-2; 10 bases align to TRBD1. The length of the CDR3 is 15 residues. In germline, CDR1 is SGDLS, CDR2 YYNGEE. V was pared by 4 bases and J by 8 bases, with 11 bases of the junction left unmatched.